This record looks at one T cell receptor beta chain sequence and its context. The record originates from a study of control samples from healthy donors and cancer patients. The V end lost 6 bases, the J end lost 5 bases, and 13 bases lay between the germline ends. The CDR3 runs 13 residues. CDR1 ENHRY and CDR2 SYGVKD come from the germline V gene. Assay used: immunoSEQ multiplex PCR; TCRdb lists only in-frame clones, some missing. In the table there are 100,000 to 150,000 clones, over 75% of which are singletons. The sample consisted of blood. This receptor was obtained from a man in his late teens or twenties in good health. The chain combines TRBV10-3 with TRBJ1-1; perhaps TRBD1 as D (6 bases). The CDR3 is CAIRIGRGTEAFF. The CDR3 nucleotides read TGTGCCATCAGGATCGGCAGGGGAACTGAAGCTTTCTTT.